The subject of this entry is one TCR beta chain. V lost 5 bases, J lost 1 base, and 11 bases stayed unmatched. The V gene's germline CDR1 is SEHNR and CDR2 FQNEAQ (reference sequence). CDR3 length: 18 amino acids. Enrollees, about 18 to 95 years old, lived in approximately 25 US areas. The data derive from a study of blood T cell repertoires in COVID-19. Across the whole study: COVID-19 samples, acute and convalescent, were from the United States, Italy and Spain.

Authors' data handling: Amplifying reference gene primers gave estimates of nucleated cell counts. Assay: immunoSEQ multiplex PCR; the TCRdb copy retains only in-frame clones and omits some. That table is the source of V, J and clone size, and D and trimming were worked out from the DNA. The sample has 300,000 to 350,000 clones, nearly 90% seen once. V and J are TRBV7-9 and TRBJ2-6, with 7 bases lining up with TRBD2. The sequenced sample consisted of PBMCs or T cells enriched from blood (not recorded which). The sequence came from a woman between 18 and 29 years old with acute COVID-19. CDR3 DNA: TGTGCCAGCAGCGCGTCGGGACTATTCTTTTCTGGGGCCAACGTCCTGACTTTC. This sequence encodes CASSASGLFFSGANVLTF.